Listed below are T cell receptor beta chains from one sample, sequenced in a study of CD8+ T cells in alopecia areata. TCRdb's copy holds only in-frame clones and misses some; the assay was immunoSEQ multiplex PCR. The sample records approximately 140,000 clones, roughly four fifths being singletons. This specimen was CD8+ T cells sorted from blood, taken at week 4, from a patient treated with tofacitinib. The receptors stem from a human donor with alopecia areata. Both conserved end residues are part of each CDR3. The D gene is left open where the match is weak. A clone size is listed for some rows: how often the clone was seen (once, few, many), or a class if it is expanded.

J gene	V gene	D gene	clone size	CDR3 DNA	CDR3 protein
TRBJ2-7	TRBV7-9	.	.	TGTGCCAGCAGCCCAAACGAAGGGTCCTACGAGCAGTACTTC	CASSPNEGSYEQYF
TRBJ2-2	TRBV10-3	.	few	TGTGCCACAGTAGGACGGTCCACCGGGGAGCTGTTTTTT	CATVGRSTGELFF
TRBJ2-3	TRBV7-9	.	.	TGTGCCAGCAGCCAAAGGGACAGCCCGGAGGGCGGCACAGATACGCAGTATTTT	CASSQRDSPEGGTDTQYF
TRBJ2-7	TRBV28	TRBD2	.	TGTGCCAGCAGCCCCTCGGCGAGCGGGGGGCACGAGCAGTACTTC	CASSPSASGGHEQYF
TRBJ2-1	TRBV15	TRBD2	.	TGTGCCACCAGCAGAGTGGCGGGGGGGCCTAATCGCAATGAGCAGTTCTTC	CATSRVAGGPNRNEQFF
TRBJ2-5	TRBV5-1	.	.	TGCGCCAGCAGCTCCCACTTGTACCAAGAGACCCAGTACTTC	CASSSHLYQETQYF
TRBJ2-7	TRBV7-9	.	once	TGTGCCAGCAGCCCCCTAGCCTACGAGCAGTACTTC	CASSPLAYEQYF
TRBJ2-2	TRBV6-5	TRBD1	few	TGTGCCAGCAGCCAGACAGGGGCCGGGGAGCTGTTTTTT	CASSQTGAGELFF
TRBJ2-1	TRBV13	.	once	TGTGCCAGCAGCTTAGGCCGCGCCGGGACAAGTTACAATGAGCAGTTCTTC	CASSLGRAGTSYNEQFF
TRBJ1-4	TRBV4-1	.	.	TGCGCCAGCAGCCAACTGGAAAAACTGTTTTTT	CASSQLEKLFF
TRBJ1-2	TRBV5-6	.	.	TGTGCCAGCAGCTTGGAAGGTCAGCTCTATGGCTACACCTTC	CASSLEGQLYGYTF
TRBJ2-7	TRBV5-6	.	.	TGTGCCAGCAGCTTGGATTGGACGATAAGACAGGTAGAGCAGTACTTC	CASSLDWTIRQVEQYF
TRBJ2-7	TRBV10-3	.	.	TGTGCCATCAGTCCCCGTAAGGAATACGAGCAGTACTTC	CAISPRKEYEQYF
TRBJ2-1	TRBV5-6	.	few	TGTGCCAGCAGCTTGGGTGCAATACAGTTCTTC	CASSLGAIQFF
TRBJ2-1	TRBV27	.	.	TGTGCCAGCAGTTCAGACGTTTCGCGTTACAATGAGCAGTTCTTC	CASSSDVSRYNEQFF
TRBJ2-1	TRBV28	TRBD2	few	TGTGCCAGCAGTTTACTAGCGGTCAATGAGCAGTTCTTC	CASSLLAVNEQFF
TRBJ1-6	TRBV2	TRBD1	.	TGTGCCAGCAGTGAGGACAGGGGGCGATCACCCCTCCACTTT	CASSEDRGRSPLHF
TRBJ2-7	TRBV29-1	.	.	TGCAGCGTTGAAGTCCCCGGGGGCAGCTACGAGCAGTACTTC	CSVEVPGGSYEQYF
TRBJ2-3	TRBV5-1	TRBD2	once	TGCGCCAGCAGCTTAGGACTAGCGGGGGTAGATACGCAGTATTTT	CASSLGLAGVDTQYF
TRBJ2-7	TRBV30	.	.	TGTGCCTGGGCTTTTTCGGGACCACGCTACGAGCAGTACTTC	CAWAFSGPRYEQYF
TRBJ2-5	TRBV6-5	TRBD1	.	TGTGCCAGCAGTTTAATACAGGGGGGACAAGAGACCCAGTACTTC	CASSLIQGGQETQYF
TRBJ2-3	TRBV6-5	TRBD2	once	TGTGCCAGCAGTTACTCGAGTGGCGGGGGGGCCTTTGCGCAGTATTTT	CASSYSSGGGAFAQYF
TRBJ1-2	TRBV30	.	.	TGTGCCTGGAGTAGGGACACAAACTATGGCTACACCTTC	CAWSRDTNYGYTF
TRBJ2-3	TRBV30	TRBD1	.	TGTGCCTGGAGCGCCGCCCCGGGACAGGGGGTCGCAGCAGATACGCAGTATTTT	CAWSAAPGQGVAADTQYF
TRBJ1-2	TRBV7-8	.	.	TGTGCCAGCAGCTTATCGGGGGGAAACTATGGCTACACCTTC	CASSLSGGNYGYTF